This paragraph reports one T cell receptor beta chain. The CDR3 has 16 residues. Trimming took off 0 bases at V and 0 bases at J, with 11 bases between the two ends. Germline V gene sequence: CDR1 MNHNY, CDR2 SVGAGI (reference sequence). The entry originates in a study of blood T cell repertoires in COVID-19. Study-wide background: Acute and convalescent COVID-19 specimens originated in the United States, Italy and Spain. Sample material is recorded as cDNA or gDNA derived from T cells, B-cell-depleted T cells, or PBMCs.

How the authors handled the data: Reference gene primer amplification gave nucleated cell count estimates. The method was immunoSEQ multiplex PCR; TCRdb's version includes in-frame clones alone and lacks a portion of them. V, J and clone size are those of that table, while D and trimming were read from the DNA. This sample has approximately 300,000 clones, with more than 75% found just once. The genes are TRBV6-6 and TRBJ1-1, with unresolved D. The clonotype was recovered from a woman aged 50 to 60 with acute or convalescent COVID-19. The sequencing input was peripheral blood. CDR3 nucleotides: TGTGCCAGCAGTTACTCGACGGGTAAATTGAACACTGAAGCTTTCTTT. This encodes CASSYSTGKLNTEAFF.